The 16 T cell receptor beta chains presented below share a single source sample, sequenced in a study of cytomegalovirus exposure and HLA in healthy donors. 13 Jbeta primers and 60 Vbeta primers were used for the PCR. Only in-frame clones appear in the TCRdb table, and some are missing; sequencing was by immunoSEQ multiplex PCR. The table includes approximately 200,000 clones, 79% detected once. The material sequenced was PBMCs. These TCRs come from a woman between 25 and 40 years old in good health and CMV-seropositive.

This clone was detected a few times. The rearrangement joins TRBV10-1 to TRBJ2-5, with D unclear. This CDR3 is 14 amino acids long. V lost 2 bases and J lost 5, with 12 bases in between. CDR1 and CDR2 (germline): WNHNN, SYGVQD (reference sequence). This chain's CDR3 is CASSETPVGETQYF. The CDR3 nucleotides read TGCGCCAGCAGTGAGACCCCGGTCGGGGAGACCCAGTACTTC.

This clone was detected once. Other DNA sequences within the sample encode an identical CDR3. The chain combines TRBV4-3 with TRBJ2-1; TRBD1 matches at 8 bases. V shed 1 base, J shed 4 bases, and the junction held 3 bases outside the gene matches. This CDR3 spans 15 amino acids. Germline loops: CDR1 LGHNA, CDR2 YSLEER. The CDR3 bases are TGCGCCAGCAGCCAAGGGCAGGGGGCGTACAATGAGCAGTTCTTC. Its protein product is CASSQGQGAYNEQFF.

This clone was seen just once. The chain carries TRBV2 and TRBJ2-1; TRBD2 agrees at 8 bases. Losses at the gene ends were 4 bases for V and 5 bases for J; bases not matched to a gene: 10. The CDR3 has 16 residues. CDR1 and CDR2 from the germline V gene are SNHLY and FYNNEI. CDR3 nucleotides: TGTGCCAGCAGTGTCTCGCGTCCGGGAGGGGACAATGAGCAGTTCTTC. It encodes CASSVSRPGGDNEQFF. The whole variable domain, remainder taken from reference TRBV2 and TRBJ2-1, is EPEVTQTPSHQVTQMGQEVILRCVPISNHLYFYWYRQILGQKVEFLVSFYNNEISEKSEIFDDQFSVERPDGSNFTLKIRSTKLEDSAMYFCASSVSRPGGDNEQFFGPGTRLTVL.

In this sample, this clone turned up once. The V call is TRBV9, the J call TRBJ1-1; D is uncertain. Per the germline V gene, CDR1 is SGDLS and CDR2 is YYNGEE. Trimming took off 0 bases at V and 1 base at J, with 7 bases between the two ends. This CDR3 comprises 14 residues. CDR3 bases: TGTGCCAGCAGCGTAGAGCGGGGGAACACTGAAGCTTTCTTT. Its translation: CASSVERGNTEAFF.

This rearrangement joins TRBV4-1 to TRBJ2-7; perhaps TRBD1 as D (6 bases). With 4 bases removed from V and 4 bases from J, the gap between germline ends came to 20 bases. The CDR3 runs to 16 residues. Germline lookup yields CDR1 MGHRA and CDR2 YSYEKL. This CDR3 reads CASSRTRQDEWYEQYF. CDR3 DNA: TGCGCCAGCAGCCGAACTAGACAGGACGAGTGGTACGAGCAGTACTTC.

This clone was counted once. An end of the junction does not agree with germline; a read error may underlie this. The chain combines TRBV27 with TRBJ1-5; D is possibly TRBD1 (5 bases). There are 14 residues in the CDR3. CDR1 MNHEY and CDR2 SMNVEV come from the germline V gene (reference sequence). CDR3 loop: CASSFGGSDQPQHF. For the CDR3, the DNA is TGTGCCAGCAGTTTCGGGGGTAGCGATCAGCCCCAGCATTTT.

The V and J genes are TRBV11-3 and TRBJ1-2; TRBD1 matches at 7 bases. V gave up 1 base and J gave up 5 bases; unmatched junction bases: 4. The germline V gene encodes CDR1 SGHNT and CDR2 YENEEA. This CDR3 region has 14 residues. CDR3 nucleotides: TGTGCCAGCAGCTTAGGCGCAGGGGGGTATGGCTACACCTTC. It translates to CASSLGAGGYGYTF.

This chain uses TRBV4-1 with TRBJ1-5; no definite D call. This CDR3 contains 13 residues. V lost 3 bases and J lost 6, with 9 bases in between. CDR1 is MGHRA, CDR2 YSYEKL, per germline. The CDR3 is CASSQEDGQPQHF. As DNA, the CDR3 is TGCGCCAGCAGCCAGGAGGACGGTCAGCCCCAGCATTTT.

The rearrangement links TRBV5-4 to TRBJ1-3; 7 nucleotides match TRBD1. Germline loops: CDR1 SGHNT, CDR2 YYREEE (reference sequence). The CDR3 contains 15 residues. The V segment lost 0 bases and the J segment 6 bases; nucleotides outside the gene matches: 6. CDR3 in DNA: TGTGCCAGCAGCTTGGGAGGGGGCATTTCAAACACCATATATTTT. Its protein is CASSLGGGISNTIYF.

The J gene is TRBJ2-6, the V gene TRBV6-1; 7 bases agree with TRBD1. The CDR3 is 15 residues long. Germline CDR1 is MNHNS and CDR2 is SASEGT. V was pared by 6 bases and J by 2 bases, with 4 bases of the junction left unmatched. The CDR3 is CASREQGAGANVLTF. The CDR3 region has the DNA TGTGCCAGCAGAGAGCAGGGGGCTGGGGCCAACGTCCTGACTTTC.

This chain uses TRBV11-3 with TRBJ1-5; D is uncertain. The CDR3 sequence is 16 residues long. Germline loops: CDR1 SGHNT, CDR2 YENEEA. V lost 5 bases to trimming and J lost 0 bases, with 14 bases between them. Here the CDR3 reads CASSPSVSHSNQPQHF. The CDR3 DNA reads TGTGCCAGCAGCCCATCAGTCAGTCATAGCAATCAGCCCCAGCATTTT.

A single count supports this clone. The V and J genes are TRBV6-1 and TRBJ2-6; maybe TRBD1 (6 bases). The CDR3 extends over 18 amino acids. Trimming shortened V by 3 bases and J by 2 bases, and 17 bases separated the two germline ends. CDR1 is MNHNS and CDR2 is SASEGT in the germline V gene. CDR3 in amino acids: CASSDESGVPAGANVLTF. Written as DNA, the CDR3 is TGTGCCAGCAGTGACGAGTCAGGGGTCCCTGCTGGGGCCAACGTCCTGACTTTC.

This chain's CDR3 is CASSLQGAEETQYF. In DNA, the CDR3 is TGCGCCAGCAGCTTACAGGGGGCGGAGGAGACCCAGTACTTC. The rearrangement uses TRBV5-1 and TRBJ2-5; 9 positions agree with TRBD1. The CDR3 is made up of 14 amino acids. J was trimmed by 5 bases and V by 2 bases; bases with no gene match: 4. Germline-derived CDR1 and CDR2 are SGHRS and YFSETQ.

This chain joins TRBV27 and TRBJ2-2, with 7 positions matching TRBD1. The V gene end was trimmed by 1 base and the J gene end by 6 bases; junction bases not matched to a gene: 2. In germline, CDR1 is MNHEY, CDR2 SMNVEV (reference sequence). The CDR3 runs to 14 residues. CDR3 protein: CASSLLTGPGELFF. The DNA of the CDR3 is TGTGCCAGCAGTTTATTGACAGGGCCCGGGGAGCTGTTTTTT.

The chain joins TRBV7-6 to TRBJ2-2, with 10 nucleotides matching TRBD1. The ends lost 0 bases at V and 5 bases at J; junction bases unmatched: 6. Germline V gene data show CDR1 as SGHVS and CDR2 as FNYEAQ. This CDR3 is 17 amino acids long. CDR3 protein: CASSLAGDRGGTGELFF. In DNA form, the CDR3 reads TGTGCCAGCAGCTTAGCCGGGGACAGGGGAGGAACCGGGGAGCTGTTTTTT.

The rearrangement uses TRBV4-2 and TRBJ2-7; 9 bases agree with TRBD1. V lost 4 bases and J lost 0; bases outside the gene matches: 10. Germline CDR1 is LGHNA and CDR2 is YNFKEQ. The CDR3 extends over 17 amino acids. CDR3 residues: CASSPPSGTGFSYEQYF. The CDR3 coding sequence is TGTGCCAGCAGCCCCCCGTCGGGGACAGGGTTCTCCTACGAGCAGTACTTC.